This TCR beta chain was sequenced during a study of blood T cell repertoires in COVID-19. Study-level information: The samples span acute and convalescent COVID-19 from the United States, Italy and Spain.

Produced via immunoSEQ multiplex PCR; TCRdb's table is partial and in-frame only. This sample has 220,000 or so clones; around 83% occur once, and the top ten carry approximately 10%. Germline values: CDR1 SGHRS, CDR2 YFSETQ. This CDR3 spans 15 amino acids. The V end was cut by 4 bases, the J end by 4 bases, with 17 bases between. The sequenced sample consisted of peripheral blood. The TCR comes from a woman aged 45-59 years with COVID-19, enrolled during active disease. The chain joins TRBV5-1 to TRBJ1-1; D is perhaps TRBD1 (6 bases). CDR3 coding DNA: TGCGCCAGCAGCCCCCTGGACAGTGTGGGCACTGAAGCTTTCTTT. This codes for CASSPLDSVGTEAFF.